These T cell receptor beta chains were read from a single sample in a study of Ad26.COV2.S vaccination and SARS-CoV-2 variants. Here immunoSEQ multiplex PCR was the method, and the copy in TCRdb shows in-frame clones only, minus some. Among about 410,000 clones listed, 92% were seen once. The sequencing here drew on peripheral blood, taken in a trial of Ad26.COV2.S vaccine versus placebo. The receptor source for this set is a person aged 18-60 years who received the Ad26.COV2.S COVID-19 vaccine or a placebo. The CDR3 runs from the conserved cysteine through the conserved F or W. The D gene is left open where the match is weak. Clone size is given for some rows only: seen once, a few or many times, or a class if the clone is expanded.

abundance,j_gene,d_gene,v_gene,CDR3aa,CDR3nt
-,TRBJ2-1,TRBD2,TRBV6-5,CASSYTTRGGSTEQFF,TGTGCCAGCAGTTACACCACTCGGGGGGGAAGTACTGAGCAGTTCTTC
-,TRBJ2-1,TRBD2,TRBV27,CASSLTSEGSNEQFF,TGTGCCAGCAGTTTAACTAGCGAGGGGTCGAATGAGCAGTTCTTC
-,TRBJ2-4,TRBD1,TRBV7-2,CASRRTGQQSNIQYF,TGTGCCAGCAGGAGGACGGGACAGCAGTCGAACATTCAGTACTTC
-,TRBJ2-3,TRBD2,TRBV6-5,CASSYGAGVQPDTQYF,TGTGCCAGCAGTTACGGAGCGGGGGTCCAACCAGATACGCAGTATTTT
-,TRBJ2-6,TRBD1,TRBV18,CASSPPVSDRGDSGANVLTF,TGTGCCAGCTCACCACCGGTTTCGGACAGGGGTGACTCTGGGGCCAACGTCCTGACTTTC
-,TRBJ1-3,-,TRBV9,CASSVDSLSGNTIYF,TGTGCCAGCAGCGTAGATTCCCTCTCTGGAAACACCATATATTTT
-,TRBJ2-5,TRBD2,TRBV14,CASRRTSGEETQYF,TGTGCCAGCAGGCGGACTAGCGGGGAGGAGACCCAGTACTTC
once,TRBJ2-3,-,TRBV19,CASSIGGTSTDTQYF,TGTGCCAGTAGTATAGGGGGGACTAGCACAGATACGCAGTATTTT
-,TRBJ1-4,-,TRBV27,CASSHSATNEKLFF,TGTGCCAGCAGTCACAGTGCAACTAATGAAAAACTGTTTTTT
-,TRBJ2-7,TRBD2,TRBV7-9,CASSLRGGTYEQYF,TGTGCCAGCAGCCTGCGGGGGGGAACCTACGAGCAGTACTTC
-,TRBJ1-1,-,TRBV4-1,CASSLGTGTTEAFF,TGCGCCAGCAGCCTTGGAACAGGGACCACTGAAGCTTTCTTT
-,TRBJ2-3,TRBD2,TRBV7-2,CASSWGLARNTQYF,TGTGCCAGCAGCTGGGGACTAGCCCGTAATACGCAGTATTTT
few,TRBJ2-7,TRBD1,TRBV7-9,CASSSTGGENYEQYF,TGTGCCAGCAGCTCGACAGGGGGCGAGAACTACGAGCAGTACTTC
once,TRBJ2-7,-,TRBV19,CASSMGGGVTYEQYF,TGTGCCAGTAGTATGGGAGGGGGGGTGACCTACGAGCAGTACTTC
-,TRBJ1-5,-,TRBV6-6,CASTRQFSDSNQPQHF,TGTGCCAGCACCCGACAGTTTTCAGATAGCAATCAGCCCCAGCATTTT
-,TRBJ1-2,-,TRBV9,CASSRGHADYGYTF,TGTGCCAGCAGCCGGGGACACGCGGACTATGGCTACACCTTC
-,TRBJ2-7,-,TRBV7-2,CASSLESGEYEQYF,TGTGCCAGCAGCTTGGAGTCCGGAGAATACGAGCAGTACTTC
-,TRBJ2-2,-,TRBV27,CASSLGGSNTGELFF,TGTGCCAGCAGTTTGGGGGGATCGAACACCGGGGAGCTGTTTTTT
-,TRBJ2-7,TRBD2,TRBV7-9,CASSPPVGGIYEQYF,TGTGCCAGCAGCCCCCCCGTGGGGGGGATCTACGAGCAGTACTTC
once,TRBJ1-3,-,TRBV6-1,CASSEARLGNTIYF,TGTGCCAGCAGTGAAGCTCGACTTGGAAACACCATATATTTT
-,TRBJ2-3,-,TRBV11-2,CASSLIPASRDRTDTQYF,TGTGCCAGCAGCTTAATCCCTGCTAGCAGAGACCGCACAGATACGCAGTATTTT
-,TRBJ2-3,TRBD2,TRBV2,CASTWTSGGTTDTQYF,TGTGCCAGCACCTGGACTAGCGGGGGGACCACAGATACGCAGTATTTT
-,TRBJ2-7,-,TRBV7-8,CASSPRDTPYGLAYEQYF,TGTGCCAGCAGCCCCCGGGACACCCCTTACGGCCTGGCCTACGAGCAGTACTTC
-,TRBJ2-7,-,TRBV7-8,CASSFSGVSEQYF,TGTGCCAGCAGCTTCTCGGGGGTCTCCGAGCAGTACTTC
-,TRBJ1-2,-,TRBV7-2,CASSLVPGYGYTF,TGTGCCAGCAGCTTAGTGCCAGGGTATGGCTACACCTTC
-,TRBJ2-5,TRBD2,TRBV11-3,CASSSGGGETQYF,TGTGCCAGCAGCTCCGGGGGGGGAGAGACCCAGTACTTC
-,TRBJ1-4,-,TRBV7-8,CASSLGQEINEKLFF,TGTGCCAGCAGCTTAGGACAGGAAATTAATGAAAAACTGTTTTTT
-,TRBJ1-6,-,TRBV18,CASSPESSNSPLHF,TGTGCCAGCTCCCCCGAAAGTAGCAATTCACCCCTCCACTTT
-,TRBJ1-1,-,TRBV10-2,CASSGYKADRQRVNTEAFF,TGCGCTAGCAGTGGATACAAAGCCGACCGCCAAAGGGTGAACACTGAAGCTTTCTTT
-,TRBJ2-2,TRBD1,TRBV4-3,CASSQDGTGRMNTGELFF,TGCGCCAGCAGCCAAGATGGGACAGGGCGAATGAACACCGGGGAGCTGTTTTTT
once,TRBJ2-5,TRBD1,TRBV18,CASSPSGTEETQYF,TGTGCCAGCTCACCATCGGGGACAGAAGAGACCCAGTACTTC
-,TRBJ2-1,TRBD2,TRBV7-8,CASSLGLAGNNEQFF,TGTGCCAGCAGCCTCGGACTAGCGGGGAACAATGAGCAGTTCTTC
-,TRBJ2-5,-,TRBV7-7,CASSLYGGDQETQYF,TGTGCCAGCAGCTTATACGGGGGAGACCAAGAGACCCAGTACTTC
-,TRBJ1-5,TRBD1,TRBV5-6,CASSSRWEIQGKAGQPQHF,TGTGCCAGCAGCTCGCGTTGGGAGATACAGGGGAAGGCGGGTCAGCCCCAGCATTTT
-,TRBJ1-1,TRBD1,TRBV29-1,CSAAEGRGQAFF,TGCAGCGCCGCCGAGGGCAGGGGGCAAGCTTTCTTT
once,TRBJ2-7,TRBD2,TRBV7-2,CASSLDTMVGTSMYF,TGTGCCAGCAGCTTAGATACTATGGTCGGGACTAGTATGTACTTC
-,TRBJ1-1,-,TRBV11-3,CASSDGGNTEAFF,TGTGCCAGCAGCGACGGGGGGAACACTGAAGCTTTCTTT
-,TRBJ1-4,-,TRBV5-1,CASSLRLGGNNEKLFF,TGCGCCAGCAGCTTGAGATTGGGGGGAAATAATGAAAAACTGTTTTTT
-,TRBJ1-5,TRBD1,TRBV6-7,CASSYSRQGINQPQHF,TGTGCCAGCAGTTACTCGCGACAGGGGATCAATCAGCCCCAGCATTTT
-,TRBJ2-2,-,TRBV10-2,CASSDRRGLTGELFF,TGCGCCAGCAGTGATCGGCGGGGACTCACCGGGGAGCTGTTTTTT
-,TRBJ1-1,-,TRBV6-2/TRBV6-3,CASSRGGFGNTEAFF,TGTGCCAGCAGTAGGGGCGGGTTCGGGAACACTGAAGCTTTCTTT
once,TRBJ2-2,-,TRBV4-3,CASSQGSPDLNTGELFF,TGCGCCAGCAGCCAAGGGTCCCCAGACCTGAACACCGGGGAGCTGTTTTTT
once,TRBJ2-7,TRBD1,TRBV15,CATSSELPGQGAYEQYF,TGTGCCACCAGCAGTGAGTTACCAGGGCAGGGGGCCTACGAGCAGTACTTC
once,TRBJ2-7,TRBD2,TRBV27,CASSLLAGYEQYF,TGTGCCAGCAGTTTACTAGCGGGCTACGAGCAGTACTTC
-,TRBJ1-6,TRBD1,TRBV6-5,CASSLSGTANSPLHF,TGTGCCAGCAGTCTTTCCGGGACAGCAAATTCACCCCTCCACTTT
-,TRBJ2-1,TRBD1,TRBV27,CASRPSTGIFYNEQFF,TGTGCCAGCAGGCCCTCGACAGGGATATTCTACAATGAGCAGTTCTTC
-,TRBJ1-4,TRBD1,TRBV4-3,CASSRDRLSNEKLFF,TGCGCCAGCAGCCGGGACAGGCTAAGTAATGAAAAACTGTTTTTT
-,TRBJ2-5,-,TRBV3-1/TRBV3-2,CASNHRDQTLQETQYF,TGTGCCAGCAACCACCGGGACCAGACCCTTCAAGAGACCCAGTACTTC
-,TRBJ2-3,TRBD2,TRBV27,CASSSLANTTDTQYF,TGTGCCAGCAGTTCACTAGCGAACACCACAGATACGCAGTATTTT
once,TRBJ2-3,-,TRBV27,CASSGGVSTDTQYF,TGTGCCAGCAGCGGCGGGGTCAGCACAGATACGCAGTATTTT
-,TRBJ2-1,TRBD2,TRBV19,CASRGGGQFSYNEQFF,TGTGCCAGTAGGGGCGGGGGGCAATTCTCCTACAATGAGCAGTTCTTC
-,TRBJ1-3,TRBD1,TRBV15,CATSRDRTGSGNTIYF,TGTGCCACCAGCAGAGATAGGACAGGGTCCGGAAACACCATATATTTT
few,TRBJ2-3,-,TRBV9,CASSVGTDTQYF,TGTGCCAGCAGCGTAGGCACAGATACGCAGTATTTT
once,TRBJ2-7,-,TRBV4-3,CASSQGVRVRGSYEQYF,TGCGCCAGCAGCCAAGGCGTAAGGGTCCGGGGCTCCTACGAGCAGTACTTC
-,TRBJ2-7,TRBD1,TRBV4-1,CASSPRPPGTGLYEQYF,TGCGCCAGCAGCCCCCGACCCCCCGGGACAGGGCTGTACGAGCAGTACTTC
-,TRBJ1-2,-,TRBV18,CASSPLGGVANYGYTF,TGTGCCAGCTCTCCCCTAGGGGGGGTAGCTAACTATGGCTACACCTTC
-,TRBJ1-3,-,TRBV19,CASSGNTIYF,TGTGCCAGCTCTGGAAACACCATATATTTT
-,TRBJ1-6,-,TRBV7-2,CASSLTENSPLHF,TGTGCCAGCAGCTTGACGGAGAATTCACCCCTCCACTTT
-,TRBJ2-1,-,TRBV29-1,CSVEDPSDPSYNEQFF,TGCAGCGTTGAAGACCCTAGCGACCCCTCCTACAATGAGCAGTTCTTC